This T cell receptor beta chain was obtained from a study of cytomegalovirus exposure and HLA in healthy donors. Germline V gives CDR1 SGHTA, CDR2 FQGNSA. The CDR3 is made up of 14 amino acids. The V end lost 1 base, the J end lost 0 bases, and 5 bases lay between the germline ends. Vbeta (60) and Jbeta (13) primers were used in the PCR. Method: immunoSEQ multiplex PCR; TCRdb's copy keeps in-frame clones and lacks some. The profile covers 100,000 to 150,000 clones, with approximately 15% appearing a single time and 1.9% taken by the ten largest. The chain couples TRBV7-2 to TRBJ2-3; unclear D gene. What was sequenced was PBMCs. The TCR comes from a woman aged 18-30 years in good health and CMV-seronegative. The CDR3 is CASSLDRSTDTQYF. The CDR3 coding sequence is TGTGCCAGCAGCTTAGACCGGAGCACAGATACGCAGTATTTT.